This T cell receptor (beta chain) stems from a study of response to subunit inactivated influenza vaccine. Study-level findings and limits: Each seasonal influenza vaccination, the authors suggested, recruits few new T cells.

The sample holds many counts of this clonotype. Its antigen remains unknown. TCRdb analysed the RT-PCR reads with MiXCR anew, one entry per CDR3 protein. The repertoire includes about 520,000 distinct CDR3 sequences, roughly 9.8% of them detected once, and more than 10% sits in the top ten. The receptor was isolated from a man aged 45-65 years who received an inactivated influenza vaccine. Sequencing used PBMCs from blood, obtained 45 days after vaccination.

As DNA, the CDR3 is TGTGCCAGCAGCTTAGCTAGCGTTTCCTACAATGAGCAGTTCTTC. Amino acids: CASSLASVSYNEQFF. V and J are TRBV7-2 and TRBJ2-1; D possibly corresponds to TRBD2 (5 bases). The V end lost 0 bases, the J end lost 1 base, and 7 bases lay between the germline ends. Germline V gene data show CDR1 as SGHTA and CDR2 as FQGNSA. This CDR3 comprises 15 residues.